The present TCR beta chain was sequenced within a study of OX40 agonist ivuxolimab in advanced cancers. Study context: Those treated in dose escalation had hepatocellular carcinoma, melanoma, renal cell cancer or head and neck cancer.

This clone is a singleton in its sample. Its antigen is currently unknown. Overall study results and limits: There was clonal expansion of CD4+ and CD8+ blood T cells by week 6 at 0.1 to 3.0 mg/kg.

Clones were sequenced by immunoSEQ multiplex PCR, and TCRdb holds only the in-frame ones, with some missing. In the table there are over 65,000 clones, about 85% of which are singletons. Specimen: CD4+ or CD8+ T cells sorted from blood, collected in a trial of the OX40 agonist ivuxolimab. This clonotype was sampled from an adult with an advanced solid tumor such as melanoma, head and neck, liver or kidney cancer.

The CDR3 nucleotides are TGTGCCACCAGCAGAGATCCAAGGGAGACCCAGTACTTC. Translated, it gives CATSRDPRETQYF. The V call is TRBV15, the J call TRBJ2-5; no definite D call. The germline V gene has CDR1 LNHNV and CDR2 YYDKDF (reference sequence). Deletions cut 0 bases from V and 5 bases from J, with 7 bases between. The CDR3 runs 13 residues.